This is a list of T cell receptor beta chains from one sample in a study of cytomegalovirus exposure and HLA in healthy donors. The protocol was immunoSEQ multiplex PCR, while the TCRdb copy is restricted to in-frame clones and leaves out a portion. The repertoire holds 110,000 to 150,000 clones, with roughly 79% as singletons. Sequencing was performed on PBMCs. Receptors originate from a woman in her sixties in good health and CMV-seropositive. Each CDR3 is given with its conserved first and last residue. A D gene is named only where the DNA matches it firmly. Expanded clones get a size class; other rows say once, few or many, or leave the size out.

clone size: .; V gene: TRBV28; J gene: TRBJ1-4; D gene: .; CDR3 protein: CAGGDIASTNEKLFF; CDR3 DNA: TGTGCGGGGGGAGACATTGCTTCTACTAATGAAAAACTGTTTTTT
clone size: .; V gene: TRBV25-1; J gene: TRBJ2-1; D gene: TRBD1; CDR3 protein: CASSEPFGQGYNEQFF; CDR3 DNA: TGTGCCAGCAGTGAACCTTTCGGACAGGGATACAATGAGCAGTTCTTC
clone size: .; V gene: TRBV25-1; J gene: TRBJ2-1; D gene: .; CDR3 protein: CASSEVQATYNEQFF; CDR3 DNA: TGTGCCAGCAGTGAAGTCCAGGCGACCTACAATGAGCAGTTCTTC
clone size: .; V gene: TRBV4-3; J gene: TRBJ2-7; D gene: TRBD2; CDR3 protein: CASSQTSGRIGYEQYF; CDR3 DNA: TGCGCCAGCAGCCAAACTAGCGGGAGGATAGGATACGAGCAGTACTTC
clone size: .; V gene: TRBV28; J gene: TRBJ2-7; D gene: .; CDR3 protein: CASSSLARGRVEQYF; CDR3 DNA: TGTGCCAGCAGTTCCCTGGCCAGGGGCCGGGTCGAGCAGTACTTC
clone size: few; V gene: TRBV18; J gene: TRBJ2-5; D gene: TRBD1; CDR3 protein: CASSPTGQIQETQYF; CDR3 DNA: TGTGCCAGCTCACCAACGGGACAGATACAAGAGACCCAGTACTTC
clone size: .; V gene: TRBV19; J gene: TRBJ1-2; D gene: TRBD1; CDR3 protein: CASSIPQGAGGYTF; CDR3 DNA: TGTGCCAGTAGTATACCACAGGGGGCTGGTGGCTACACCTTC
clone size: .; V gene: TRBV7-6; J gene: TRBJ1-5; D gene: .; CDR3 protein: CASSLGANNQPQHF; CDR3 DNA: TGTGCCAGCAGCTTAGGGGCAAATAATCAGCCCCAGCATTTT
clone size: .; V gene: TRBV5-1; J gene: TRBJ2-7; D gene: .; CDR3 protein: CASSSDSHEQYF; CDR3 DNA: TGCGCCAGCAGCTCCGACAGCCACGAGCAGTACTTC
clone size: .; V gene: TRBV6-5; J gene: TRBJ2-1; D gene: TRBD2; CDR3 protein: CASSYPGTSNEQFF; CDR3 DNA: TGTGCCAGCAGTTACCCCGGGACTAGCAATGAGCAGTTCTTC
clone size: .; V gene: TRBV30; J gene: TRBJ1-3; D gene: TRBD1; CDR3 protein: CAETGNGNTIYF; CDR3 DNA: TGTGCCGAGACAGGGAACGGAAACACCATATATTTT
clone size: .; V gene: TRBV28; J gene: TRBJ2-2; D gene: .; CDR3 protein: CASSLIGQTSGELFF; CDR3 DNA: TGTGCCAGCAGTTTAATAGGACAGACAAGCGGGGAGCTGTTTTTT
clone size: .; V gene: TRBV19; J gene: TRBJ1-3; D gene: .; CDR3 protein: CASSRGNSGNTIYF; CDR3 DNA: TGTGCCTCCTCACGAGGCAACTCTGGAAACACCATATATTTT
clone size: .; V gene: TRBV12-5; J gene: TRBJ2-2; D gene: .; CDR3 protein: CASGLAPVGELFF; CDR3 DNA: TGTGCTAGTGGTTTGGCACCGGTCGGGGAGCTGTTTTTT
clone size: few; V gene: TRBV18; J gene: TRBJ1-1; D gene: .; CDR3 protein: CASSPPKGPNTEAFF; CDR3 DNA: TGTGCCAGCTCACCACCGAAGGGGCCGAACACTGAAGCTTTCTTT
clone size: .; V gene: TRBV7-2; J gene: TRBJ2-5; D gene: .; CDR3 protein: CASSLTGIETQYF; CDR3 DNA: TGTGCCAGCAGCTTAACCGGGATAGAGACCCAGTACTTC
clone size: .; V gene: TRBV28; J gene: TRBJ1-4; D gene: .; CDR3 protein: CASSLYPVGGGGNEKLFF; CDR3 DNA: TGTGCCAGCAGTTTATACCCGGTCGGGGGGGGTGGTAATGAAAAACTGTTTTTT
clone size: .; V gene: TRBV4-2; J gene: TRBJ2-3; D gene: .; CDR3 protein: CASSQVRETDTQYF; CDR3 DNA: TGTGCCAGCAGCCAAGTACGGGAGACAGATACGCAGTATTTT
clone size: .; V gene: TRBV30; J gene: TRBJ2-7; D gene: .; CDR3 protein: CAWRSSGLIYEQYF; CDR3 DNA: TGTGCCTGGAGGTCTTCCGGACTTATTTACGAGCAGTACTTC
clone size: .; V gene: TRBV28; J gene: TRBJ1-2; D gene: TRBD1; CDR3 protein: CASRGQGWNYGYTF; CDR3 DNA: TGTGCCAGCAGGGGACAGGGGTGGAACTATGGCTACACCTTC
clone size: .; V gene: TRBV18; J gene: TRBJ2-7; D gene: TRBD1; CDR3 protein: CASRPRDRGTYEQYF; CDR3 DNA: TGTGCCAGCCGCCCCCGGGACAGGGGAACTTACGAGCAGTACTTC
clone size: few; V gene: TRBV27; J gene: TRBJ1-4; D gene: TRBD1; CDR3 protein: CARQFTAGGRNEKLFF; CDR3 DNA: TGTGCCAGACAGTTCACTGCAGGGGGGAGAAATGAAAAACTGTTTTTT
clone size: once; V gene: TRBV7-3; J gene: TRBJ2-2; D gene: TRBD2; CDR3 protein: CASSLNGRASAGELFF; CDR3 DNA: TGTGCCAGCAGCTTAAACGGGAGGGCCTCGGCCGGGGAGCTGTTTTTT
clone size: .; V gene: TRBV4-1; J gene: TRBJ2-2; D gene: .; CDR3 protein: CASSQTDFEVWASGLNTGELFF; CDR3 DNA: TGCGCCAGCAGCCAAACGGACTTCGAGGTTTGGGCGAGCGGGTTGAACACCGGGGAGCTGTTTTTT
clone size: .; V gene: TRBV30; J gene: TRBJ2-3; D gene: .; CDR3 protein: CAWSVGGGSNTQYF; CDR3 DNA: TGTGCCTGGAGTGTTGGGGGAGGTTCGAATACGCAGTATTTT
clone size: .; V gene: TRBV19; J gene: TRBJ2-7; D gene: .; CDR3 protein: CASSVLSTGYEQYF; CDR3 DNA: TGTGCCAGTAGTGTCCTCTCGACAGGTTACGAGCAGTACTTC
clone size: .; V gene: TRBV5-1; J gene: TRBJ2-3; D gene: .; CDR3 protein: CASSLDGGAPTDTQYF; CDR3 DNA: TGCGCCAGCAGCTTGGATGGGGGGGCCCCCACAGATACGCAGTATTTT
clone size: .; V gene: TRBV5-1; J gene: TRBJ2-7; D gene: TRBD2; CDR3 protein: CASSFRLAGGGEQYF; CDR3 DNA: TGCGCCAGCAGCTTTCGTCTAGCGGGAGGAGGCGAGCAGTACTTC
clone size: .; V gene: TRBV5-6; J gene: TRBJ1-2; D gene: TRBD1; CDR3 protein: CASSSRGQALGYTF; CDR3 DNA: TGTGCCAGCAGCTCCCGGGGACAGGCTCTTGGCTACACCTTC
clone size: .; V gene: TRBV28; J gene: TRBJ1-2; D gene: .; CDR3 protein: CASRSRVVFGYTF; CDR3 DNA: TGTGCCAGCAGAAGCCGTGTGGTGTTTGGCTACACCTTC
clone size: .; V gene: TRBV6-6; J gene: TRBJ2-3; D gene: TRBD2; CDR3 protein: CASSAGEADTQYF; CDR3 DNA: TGTGCCAGCTCTGCGGGAGAGGCAGATACGCAGTATTTT
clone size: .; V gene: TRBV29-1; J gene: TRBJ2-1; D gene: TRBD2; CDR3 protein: CSVLSGRTWNEQFF; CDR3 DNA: TGCAGCGTACTCAGCGGGAGGACTTGGAATGAGCAGTTCTTC
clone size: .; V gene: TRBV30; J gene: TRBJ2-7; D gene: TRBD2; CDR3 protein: CAWSSGTEQYF; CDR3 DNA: TGTGCCTGGAGTAGCGGGACCGAGCAGTACTTC
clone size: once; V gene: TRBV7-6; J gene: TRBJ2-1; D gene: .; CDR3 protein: CASSQDREWSNEQFF; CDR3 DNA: TGTGCCAGCAGCCAGGACCGGGAGTGGAGCAATGAGCAGTTCTTC
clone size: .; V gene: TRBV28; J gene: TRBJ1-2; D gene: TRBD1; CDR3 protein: CASSLLRDRVFGYTF; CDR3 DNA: TGTGCCAGCAGTCTTCTCCGGGACAGGGTGTTTGGCTACACCTTC
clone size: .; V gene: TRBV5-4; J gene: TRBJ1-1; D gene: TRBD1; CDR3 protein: CASSLVPRGDTEAFF; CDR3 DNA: TGTGCCAGCAGCTTGGTCCCCAGGGGGGACACTGAAGCTTTCTTT
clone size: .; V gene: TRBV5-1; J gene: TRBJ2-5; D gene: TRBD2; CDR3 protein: CASSLGLAGVEETQYF; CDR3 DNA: TGCGCCAGCAGCTTAGGACTAGCGGGAGTTGAGGAGACCCAGTACTTC
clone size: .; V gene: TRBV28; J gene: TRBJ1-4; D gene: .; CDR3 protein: CASSLFDKLLFF; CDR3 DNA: TGTGCCAGCAGTTTATTCGACAAGCTCCTGTTTTTT
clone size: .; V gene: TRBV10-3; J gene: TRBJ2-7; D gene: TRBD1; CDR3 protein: CAISEIKTGGHVGEQYF; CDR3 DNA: TGTGCCATCAGTGAGATCAAGACAGGGGGCCACGTGGGAGAGCAGTACTTC
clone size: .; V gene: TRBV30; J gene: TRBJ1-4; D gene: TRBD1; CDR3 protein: CAWSFQGVGEKLFF; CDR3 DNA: TGTGCCTGGTCATTCCAGGGGGTCGGGGAAAAACTGTTTTTT
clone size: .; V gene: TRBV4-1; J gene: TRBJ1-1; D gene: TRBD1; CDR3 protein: CASSRTGQVNTEAFF; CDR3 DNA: TGCGCCAGCAGCCGGACGGGACAGGTGAACACTGAAGCTTTCTTT
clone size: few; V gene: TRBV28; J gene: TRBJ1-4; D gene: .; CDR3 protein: CASSLEPPLREKLFF; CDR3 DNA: TGTGCCAGCAGTCTCGAGCCCCCTCTCCGAGAAAAACTGTTTTTT
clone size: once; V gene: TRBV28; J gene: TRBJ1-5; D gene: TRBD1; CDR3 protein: CASSRQGVSNQPQHF; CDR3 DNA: TGTGCCAGCAGTAGACAGGGGGTTAGCAATCAGCCCCAGCATTTT
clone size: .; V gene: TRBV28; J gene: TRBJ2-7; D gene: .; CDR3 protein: CASSLPLTGRAYEQYF; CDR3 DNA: TGTGCCAGCAGCCTCCCTCTGACAGGCCGAGCCTACGAGCAGTACTTC
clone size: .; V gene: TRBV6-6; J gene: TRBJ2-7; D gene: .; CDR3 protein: CASSYSIYYEQYF; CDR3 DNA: TGTGCCAGCAGTTACTCGATCTACTACGAGCAGTACTTC
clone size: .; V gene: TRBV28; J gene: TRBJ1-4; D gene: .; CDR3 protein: CASSLRRQNEKLFF; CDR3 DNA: TGTGCCAGCAGTTTGAGGCGGCAGAATGAAAAACTGTTTTTT
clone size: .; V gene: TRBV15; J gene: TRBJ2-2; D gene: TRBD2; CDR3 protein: CATSSGTSGLRGELFF; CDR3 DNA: TGTGCCACCAGCAGTGGGACTAGCGGGTTAAGGGGGGAGCTGTTTTTT
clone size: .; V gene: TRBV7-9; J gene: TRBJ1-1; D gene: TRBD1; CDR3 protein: CASSSPDRATEAFF; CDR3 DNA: TGTGCCAGCAGCTCTCCGGACAGGGCCACTGAAGCTTTCTTT